What follows describes a single T cell receptor beta chain. This sample was included in a study of long-term antiretroviral therapy in people with HIV. The authors ran the immunoSEQ assay, v3.0, at survey level. Only in-frame clones appear in the TCRdb table, and some are missing; sequencing was by immunoSEQ multiplex PCR. The repertoire consists of over 20,000 clones, with over 70% occurring once and the leading ten covering under 6%. There are 14 residues in the CDR3. The germline V and J ends were trimmed by 7 bases and 3 bases, with 13 bases remaining between them. The V gene's germline CDR1 is MNHNY and CDR2 SVGAGI (reference sequence).

The J gene is TRBJ2-1, the V gene TRBV6-6, with D uncertain. Material: unsorted PBMCs, obtained 3 years after starting antiretroviral therapy. The TCR was taken from a man between 18 and 29 years old with HIV. DNA of the CDR3: TGTGCCAGCACAATCCAGTGGGTCTACAATGAGCAGTTCTTC. Translated: CASTIQWVYNEQFF.